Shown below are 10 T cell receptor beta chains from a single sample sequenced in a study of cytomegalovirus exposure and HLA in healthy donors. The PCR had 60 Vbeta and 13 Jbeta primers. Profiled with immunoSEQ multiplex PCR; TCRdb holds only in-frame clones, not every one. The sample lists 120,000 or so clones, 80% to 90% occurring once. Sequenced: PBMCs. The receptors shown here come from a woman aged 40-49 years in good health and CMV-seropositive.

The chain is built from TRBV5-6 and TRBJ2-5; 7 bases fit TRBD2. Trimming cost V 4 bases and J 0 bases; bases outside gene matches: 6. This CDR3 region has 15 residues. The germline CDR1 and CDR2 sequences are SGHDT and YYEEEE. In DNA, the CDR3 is TGTGCCAGCAGCGGTGTGCGGGGGAACCAAGAGACCCAGTACTTC. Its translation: CASSGVRGNQETQYF.

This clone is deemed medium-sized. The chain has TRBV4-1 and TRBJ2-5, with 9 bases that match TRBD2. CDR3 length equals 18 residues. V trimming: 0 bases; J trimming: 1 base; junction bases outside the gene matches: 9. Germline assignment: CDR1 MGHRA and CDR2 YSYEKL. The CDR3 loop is CASSQDPSGANLQETQYF. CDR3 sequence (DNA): TGCGCCAGCAGCCAAGATCCTAGCGGGGCCAACCTCCAAGAGACCCAGTACTTC.

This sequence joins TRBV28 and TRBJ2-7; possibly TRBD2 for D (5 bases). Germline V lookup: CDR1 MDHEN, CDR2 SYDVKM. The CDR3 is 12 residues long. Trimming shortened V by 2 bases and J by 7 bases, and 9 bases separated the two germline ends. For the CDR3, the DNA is TGTGCCAGCAGTTTAACCGGGGAGGAGCAGTACTTC. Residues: CASSLTGEEQYF.

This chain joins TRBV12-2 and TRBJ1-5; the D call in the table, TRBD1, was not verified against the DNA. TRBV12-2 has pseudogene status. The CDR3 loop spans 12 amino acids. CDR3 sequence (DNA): TGTGCAAGGGATAGGGGGTACCAGCCCCAGCATTTT. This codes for CARDRGYQPQHF.

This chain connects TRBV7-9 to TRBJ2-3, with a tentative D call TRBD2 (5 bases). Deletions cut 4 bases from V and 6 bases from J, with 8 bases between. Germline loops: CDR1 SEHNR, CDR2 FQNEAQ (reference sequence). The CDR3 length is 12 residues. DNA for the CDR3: TGTGCCAGCAGCTCGGTAGCGGATACGCAGTATTTT. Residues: CASSSVADTQYF.

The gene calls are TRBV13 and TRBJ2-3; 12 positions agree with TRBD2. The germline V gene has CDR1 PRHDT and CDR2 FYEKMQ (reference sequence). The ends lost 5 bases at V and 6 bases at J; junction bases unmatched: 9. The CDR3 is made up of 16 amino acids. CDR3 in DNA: TGTGCCAGCAGCCGACCTAGCGGGAGGGCCTGGGATACGCAGTATTTT. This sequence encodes CASSRPSGRAWDTQYF.

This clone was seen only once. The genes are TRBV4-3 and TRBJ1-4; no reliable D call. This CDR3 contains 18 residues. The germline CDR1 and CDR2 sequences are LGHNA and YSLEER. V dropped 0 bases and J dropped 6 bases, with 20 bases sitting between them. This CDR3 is CASSQEYRASEIDEKLFF. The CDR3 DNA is TGCGCCAGCAGCCAAGAATACCGTGCTTCCGAGATAGATGAAAAACTGTTTTTT.

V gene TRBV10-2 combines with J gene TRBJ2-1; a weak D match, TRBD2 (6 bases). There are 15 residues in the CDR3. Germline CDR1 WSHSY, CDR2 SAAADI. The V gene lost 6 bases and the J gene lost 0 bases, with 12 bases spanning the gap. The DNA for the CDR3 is TGCGCCAGCAGCGATCTAGCGCCCTCCTACAATGAGCAGTTCTTC. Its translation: CASSDLAPSYNEQFF.

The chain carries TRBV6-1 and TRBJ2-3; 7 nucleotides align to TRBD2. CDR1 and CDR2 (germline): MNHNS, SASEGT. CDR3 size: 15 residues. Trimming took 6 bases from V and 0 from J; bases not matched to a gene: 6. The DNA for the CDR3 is TGTGCCAGCAGGGTTAGCGGGCCGAGCACAGATACGCAGTATTTT. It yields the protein CASRVSGPSTDTQYF.

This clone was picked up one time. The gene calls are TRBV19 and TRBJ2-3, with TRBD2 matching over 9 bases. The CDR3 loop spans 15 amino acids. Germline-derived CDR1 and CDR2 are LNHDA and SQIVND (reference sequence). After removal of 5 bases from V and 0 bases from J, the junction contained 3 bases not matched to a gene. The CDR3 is CASSPLAGSTDTQYF. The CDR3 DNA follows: TGTGCCAGTAGTCCACTAGCGGGTAGCACAGATACGCAGTATTTT.